The 14 T cell receptor beta chains in this list originate from one sample, sequenced in a study of CXCR4 blockade with PD-1 therapy in pancreatic cancer. Profiled with immunoSEQ multiplex PCR; TCRdb holds only in-frame clones, not every one. The sample carries around 2,200 clones, around 44% recorded once. Sequencing input: tumor tissue. These receptors were taken from a human donor with pancreatic ductal adenocarcinoma.

The J gene is TRBJ1-1, the V gene TRBV18; D might be TRBD1 (6 bases). Germline values: CDR1 KGHSH, CDR2 LQKENI. V lost 3 bases, J lost 4 bases, and 18 bases lay in between. The CDR3 consists of 16 residues. Here the CDR3 DNA reads TGTGCCAGCTCACCGTACTCGCAGGGGTCGGGCACTGAAGCTTTCTTT. Translated, it gives CASSPYSQGSGTEAFF.

CDR3 protein: CASRTGGSYNEQFF. The CDR3 DNA reads TGTGCCAGCAGGACAGGGGGTTCCTACAATGAGCAGTTCTTC. J is TRBJ2-1 and V is TRBV25-1; 9 nucleotides agree with TRBD1. CDR3 length: 14 residues. V was pared by 6 bases and J by 1 base, with 1 base of the junction left unmatched. Germline values: CDR1 MGHDK, CDR2 SYGVNS.

The rearrangement joins TRBV5-1 to TRBJ2-3; TRBD2 matches at 16 bases. Unmatched junction bases numbered 6, after V lost 4 bases and J lost 4 bases. The CDR3 spans 17 residues. Germline V CDR1 and CDR2: SGHRS, YFSETQ. In DNA form, the CDR3 reads TGCGCCAGCAGCACAGGGACTAGCGGGGGGGCAGCAGATACGCAGTATTTT. Amino acid sequence: CASSTGTSGGAADTQYF.

The chain uses TRBV12-5 and TRBJ1-6; the D gene is possibly TRBD1 (5 bases). The CDR3 covers 14 residues. Germline-derived CDR1 and CDR2 are LGHNT and FRNRAP. CDR3 region: CASTINPGNSPLHF. DNA for the CDR3: TGTGCCAGCACCATTAATCCAGGGAATTCACCCCTCCACTTT.

The table lists this clone with a count of one. This rearrangement joins TRBV19 to TRBJ2-3, with 7 bases that match TRBD1. The CDR3 extends over 13 amino acids. The germline CDR1 and CDR2 sequences are LNHDA and SQIVND (reference sequence). The junction had 3 bases not matched to a gene; V was cut back by 5 bases and J by 4 bases. CDR3: CASSADRADTQYF. CDR3 DNA: TGTGCCAGTAGTGCCGACAGGGCAGATACGCAGTATTTT.

This chain connects TRBV19 to TRBJ1-5, with D perhaps TRBD1 (5 bases). V was cut by 5 bases and J by 7 bases, with 21 bases left in between. CDR1 and CDR2 from the germline V gene are LNHDA and SQIVND (reference sequence). This CDR3 spans 16 amino acids. CDR3: CASSVGGGGAAQPQHF. The CDR3 region has the DNA TGTGCCAGTAGTGTTGGAGGAGGAGGGGCGGCCCAGCCCCAGCATTTT.

This clone came up a few times. The chain joins TRBV6-8 to TRBJ2-2, with TRBD2 matching over 14 bases. The V segment lost 6 bases and the J segment 7 bases; nucleotides outside the gene matches: 4. CDR1 MNHGY and CDR2 SAAAGT come from the germline V gene. This CDR3 comprises 15 residues. This chain's CDR3 is CASRGTSGGIGELFF. CDR3 coding DNA: TGTGCCAGCAGAGGGACTAGCGGGGGAATCGGGGAGCTGTTTTTT.

A single count supports this clone. The chain joins TRBV28 to TRBJ2-7, with D tentatively TRBD1 (5 bases). V was pared by 2 bases and J by 3 bases, with 14 bases between. This CDR3 comprises 15 residues. Looked up from germline, CDR1 is MDHEN and CDR2 is SYDVKM. CDR3: CASSLALTVFYEQYV. The CDR3 DNA sequence: TGTGCCAGCAGTTTAGCCCTGACAGTTTTCTACGAGCAGTACGTC.

The chain has TRBV5-1 and TRBJ2-3; D unresolved. Deletions cut 0 bases from V and 8 bases from J, with 13 bases between. This CDR3 contains 14 residues. Germline V gene sequence: CDR1 SGHRS, CDR2 YFSETQ. DNA of the CDR3: TGCGCCAGCAGCTTGGATCCCCCCTCTGGTACGCAGTATTTT. Translating it yields CASSLDPPSGTQYF.

The gene calls are TRBV18 and TRBJ2-6; no reliable D call. The CDR3 is 14 amino acids. V lost 1 base and J lost 1, with 2 bases in between. CDR1 is KGHSH, CDR2 LQKENI, per germline. The CDR3 DNA is TGTGCCAGCTCACCACGATCTGGGGCCAACGTCCTGACTTTC. Protein sequence: CASSPRSGANVLTF.

The chain employs TRBV28 and TRBJ1-1, with TRBD1 as a possible D gene (6 bases). The CDR3 spans 16 residues. V was trimmed by 4 bases and J by 2 bases, leaving 17 bases between them. The germline V gene has CDR1 MDHEN and CDR2 SYDVKM. The CDR3 DNA sequence: TGTGCCAGCAGTTCCCTGCCGGGACAAGGAAACACTGAAGCTTTCTTT. Its protein product is CASSSLPGQGNTEAFF.

This clone is deemed large. The chain carries TRBV11-3 and TRBJ2-1; tentatively, D is TRBD1 or TRBD2 (5 bases each). This CDR3 has 14 amino acids. Between the trimmed V and J ends, which lost 1 base and 5 bases, there was a span of 9 bases. The germline CDR1 and CDR2 sequences are SGHNT and YENEEA. The CDR3 sequence: CASSLGGTNNEQFF. As DNA, the CDR3 is TGTGCCAGCAGCTTAGGTGGGACGAACAATGAGCAGTTCTTC.

The table lists this clone with a few counts. This sequence joins TRBV6-8 and TRBJ2-7; D possibly corresponds to TRBD1 (7 bases). Germline V gives CDR1 MNHGY, CDR2 SAAAGT. CDR3 length: 14 residues. V was cut by 5 bases and J by 5 bases, with 16 bases left in between. DNA for the CDR3: TGTGCCAGCAGTCAGGGGGGCAGCCGTCACGAGCAGTACTTC. This sequence encodes CASSQGGSRHEQYF.

This clone appeared a few times. This sequence joins TRBV18 and TRBJ2-4, with 7 positions matching TRBD2. Losses at the gene ends were 8 bases for V and 6 bases for J; bases not matched to a gene: 7. The germline V gene has CDR1 KGHSH and CDR2 LQKENI. The CDR3 sequence is 13 residues long. The CDR3 protein is CASSYGEGNIQYF. The CDR3 DNA follows: TGTGCCAGCAGTTACGGGGAGGGAAACATTCAGTACTTC.